What follows is one TCR beta chain and its context. Its antigen remains unidentified. CDR3 size: 12 residues. Germline loops: CDR1 MNHEY, CDR2 SMNVEV (reference sequence). V was pared by 7 bases and J by 6 bases, with 10 bases between. The assay was immunoSEQ multiplex PCR, and TCRdb's table has in-frame clones only and misses some. The sample lists approximately 130,000 clones, approximately 91% occurring once. These data originate in a study of T cell responses to AZD1222 COVID-19 vaccine. Study-level results: Receipt of two AZD1222 doses was followed by a rise in Spike-specific TCR breadth and depth.

The material was peripheral blood, obtained on day 0 of AZD1222 vaccination. This clonotype originated in an adult in good health. This chain connects TRBV27 to TRBJ1-5; D is perhaps TRBD1 (6 bases). The CDR3 here is CASKLQGQPQHF. In DNA, the CDR3 is TGTGCCAGCAAACTACAGGGTCAGCCCCAGCATTTT.